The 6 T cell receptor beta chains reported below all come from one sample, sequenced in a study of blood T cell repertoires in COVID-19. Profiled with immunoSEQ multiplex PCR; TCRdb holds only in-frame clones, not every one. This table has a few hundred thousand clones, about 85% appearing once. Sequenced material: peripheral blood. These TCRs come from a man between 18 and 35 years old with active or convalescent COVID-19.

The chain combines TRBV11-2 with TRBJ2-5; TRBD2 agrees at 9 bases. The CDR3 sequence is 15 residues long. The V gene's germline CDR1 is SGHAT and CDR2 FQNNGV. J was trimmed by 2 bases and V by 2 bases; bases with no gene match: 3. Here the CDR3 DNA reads TGTGCCAGCAGCTTACTAGCGGGATTTCAAGAGACCCAGTACTTC. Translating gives CASSLLAGFQETQYF.

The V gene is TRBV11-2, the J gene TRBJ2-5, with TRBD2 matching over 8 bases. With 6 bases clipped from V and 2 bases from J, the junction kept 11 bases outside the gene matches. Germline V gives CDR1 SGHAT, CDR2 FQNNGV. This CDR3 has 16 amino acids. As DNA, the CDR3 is TGTGCCAGCAGACGTCCGGGACTAGGCCTTCAAGAGACCCAGTACTTC. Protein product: CASRRPGLGLQETQYF.

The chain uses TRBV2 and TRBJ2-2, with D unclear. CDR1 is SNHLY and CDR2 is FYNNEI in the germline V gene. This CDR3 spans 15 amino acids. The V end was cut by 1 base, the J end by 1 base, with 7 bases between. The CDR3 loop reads CASSEVRWNTGELFF. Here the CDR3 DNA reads TGTGCCAGCAGTGAAGTTCGGTGGAACACCGGGGAGCTGTTTTTT.

As DNA, the CDR3 is TGTGCCAGCAGTTTATTAGGGGGGGCACCTCAAGAGACCCAGTACTTC. Encoded protein: CASSLLGGAPQETQYF. V usage is TRBV28 and J usage is TRBJ2-5, with a tentative D call TRBD2 (7 bases). The CDR3 contains 16 residues. The V gene lost 1 base and the J gene lost 2 bases, with 14 bases spanning the gap. Germline CDR1 MDHEN, CDR2 SYDVKM.

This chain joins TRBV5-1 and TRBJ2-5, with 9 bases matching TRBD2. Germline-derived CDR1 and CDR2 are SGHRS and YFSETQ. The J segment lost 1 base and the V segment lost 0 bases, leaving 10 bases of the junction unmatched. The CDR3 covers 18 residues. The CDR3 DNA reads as TGCGCCAGCAGCTTGGGAACTAGCGGGTACATCCGCCAAGAGACCCAGTACTTC. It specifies CASSLGTSGYIRQETQYF.

For the CDR3, the DNA is TGTGCCAGCAGCCAACCGGGAGTAGCGGGCCAAGAGACCCAGTACTTC. This codes for CASSQPGVAGQETQYF. This rearrangement joins TRBV3-1 (or the pseudogene TRBV3-2) to TRBJ2-5; 7 positions match TRBD2. V lost 2 bases to trimming and J lost 1 base; unmatched junction nucleotides: 7. This CDR3 is 16 amino acids long. Germline V gene lookup returns CDR1 LGHDT and CDR2 YNNKEL (reference sequence).